This record covers a single T cell receptor (beta chain). Its cognate antigen is unknown. Unexposed donor CD4+ T cells date from about 2011-2019, before the COVID-19 pandemic. After about 11 days of culture, CD4+ T cells were isolated. Cells permitting, SARS-CoV-2 S/N and four cold-coronavirus spikes were tested on unexposed-donor CD4+ T cells. The sample comes from a study of CD4 T cells in relation to SARS-CoV-2 and coronaviruses. Overall study: ViraFEST: roughly ten-day antigen culture of PBMCs, then TCR beta CDR3 sequencing. Study-level results: In roughly 61% of donors, memory CD4+ clonotypes crossrecognized SARS-CoV-2 and at least one common cold coronavirus spike.

The CDR3 is 14 amino acids. Trimming shortened V by 6 bases and J by 4 bases, and 14 bases separated the two germline ends. CDR1 and CDR2 from the germline V gene are MNHEY and SVGAGI. TCRdb keeps only in-frame clones here, not all; method: immunoSEQ multiplex PCR. The sample lists about 24,000 clones, around 74% occurring once. What was sequenced was CD4+ T cells from PBMCs, cultured in vitro. This sequence originates from a human donor in good health. The chain recombines TRBV6-5 with TRBJ2-3, with D perhaps TRBD1 or TRBD2 (5 bases each). In nucleotides, the CDR3 is TGTGCCAGCAGCCTTCGAGGGGAACCAGATACGCAGTATTTT. It is translated as CASSLRGEPDTQYF.